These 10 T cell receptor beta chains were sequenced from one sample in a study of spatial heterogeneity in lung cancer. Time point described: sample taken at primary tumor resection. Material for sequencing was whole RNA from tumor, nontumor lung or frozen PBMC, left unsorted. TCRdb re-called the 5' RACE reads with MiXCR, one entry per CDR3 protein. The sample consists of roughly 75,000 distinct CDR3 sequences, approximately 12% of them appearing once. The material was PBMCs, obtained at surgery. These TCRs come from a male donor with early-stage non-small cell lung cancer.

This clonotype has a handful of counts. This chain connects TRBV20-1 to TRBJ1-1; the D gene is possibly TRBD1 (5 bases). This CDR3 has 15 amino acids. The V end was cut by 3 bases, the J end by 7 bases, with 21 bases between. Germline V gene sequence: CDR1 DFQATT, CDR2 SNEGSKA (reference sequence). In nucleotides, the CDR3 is TGCAGTGCTAGTTGGGGGGTCAGCGCGACTGGTGAAGCTTTCTTT. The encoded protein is CSASWGVSATGEAFF.

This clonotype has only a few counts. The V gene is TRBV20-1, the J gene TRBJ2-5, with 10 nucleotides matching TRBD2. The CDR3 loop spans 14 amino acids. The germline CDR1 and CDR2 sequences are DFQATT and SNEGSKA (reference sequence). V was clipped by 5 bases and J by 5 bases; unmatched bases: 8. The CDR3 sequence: CSALLAGALETQYF. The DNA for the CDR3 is TGCAGTGCTCTCCTAGCGGGAGCCTTGGAGACCCAGTACTTC.

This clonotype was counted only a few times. The CDR3 sequence is CSVTTGQTYEQYF. The CDR3 DNA sequence: TGCAGCGTTACAACGGGACAGACCTACGAGCAGTACTTC. The chain carries TRBV29-1 and TRBJ2-7; 7 bases align to TRBD1. V lost 5 bases, J lost 2 bases, and 6 bases stayed unmatched. CDR1 is SQVTM and CDR2 is ANQGSEA in the germline V gene. The length of the CDR3 is 13 residues.

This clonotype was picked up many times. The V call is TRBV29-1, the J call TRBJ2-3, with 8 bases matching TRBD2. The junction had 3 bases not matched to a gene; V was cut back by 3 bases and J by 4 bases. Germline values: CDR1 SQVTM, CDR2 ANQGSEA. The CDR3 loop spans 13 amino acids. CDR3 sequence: CSVDPRGADTQYF. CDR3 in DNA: TGCAGCGTTGACCCGCGGGGGGCAGATACGCAGTATTTT.

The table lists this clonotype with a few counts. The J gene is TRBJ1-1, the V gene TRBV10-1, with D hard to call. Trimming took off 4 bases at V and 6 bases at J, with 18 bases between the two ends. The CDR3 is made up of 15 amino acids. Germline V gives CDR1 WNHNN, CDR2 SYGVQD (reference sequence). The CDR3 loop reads CASSVPPGGQPEAFF. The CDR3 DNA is TGCGCCAGCAGTGTCCCTCCAGGTGGGCAGCCTGAAGCTTTCTTT.

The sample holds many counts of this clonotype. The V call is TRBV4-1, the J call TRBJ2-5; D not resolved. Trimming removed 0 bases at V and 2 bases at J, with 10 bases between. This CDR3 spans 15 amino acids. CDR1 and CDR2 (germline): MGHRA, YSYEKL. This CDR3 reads CASSQDPQLQETQYF. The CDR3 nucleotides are TGCGCCAGCAGCCAAGATCCCCAACTACAAGAGACCCAGTACTTC.

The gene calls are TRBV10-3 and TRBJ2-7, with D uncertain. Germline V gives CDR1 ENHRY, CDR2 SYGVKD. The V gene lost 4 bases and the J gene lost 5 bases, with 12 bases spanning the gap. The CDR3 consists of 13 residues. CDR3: CAISVRGEDEQYF. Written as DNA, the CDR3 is TGTGCCATCAGTGTTAGAGGAGAGGACGAGCAGTACTTC.

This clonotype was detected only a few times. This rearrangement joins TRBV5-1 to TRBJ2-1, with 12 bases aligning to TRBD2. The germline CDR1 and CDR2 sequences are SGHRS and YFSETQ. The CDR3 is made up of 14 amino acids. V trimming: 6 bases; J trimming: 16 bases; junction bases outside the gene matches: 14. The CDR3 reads CASTETSGSAWGFF. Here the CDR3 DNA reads TGCGCCAGCACAGAGACTAGCGGGAGCGCCTGGGGATTCTTC.

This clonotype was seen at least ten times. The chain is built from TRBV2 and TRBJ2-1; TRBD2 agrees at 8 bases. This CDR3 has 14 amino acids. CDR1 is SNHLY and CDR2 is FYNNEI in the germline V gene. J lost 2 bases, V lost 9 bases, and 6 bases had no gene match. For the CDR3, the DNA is TGTGCCAGATCCACTAGCGGAACCTACAATGAGCAGTTCTTC. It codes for CARSTSGTYNEQFF.

As DNA, the CDR3 is TGCGCCAGCAGCTTGGCCACCTACTCCTACGAGCAGTACTTC. It encodes CASSLATYSYEQYF. The chain employs TRBV5-1 and TRBJ2-7; D gene unclear. The germline V gene has CDR1 SGHRS and CDR2 YFSETQ. The V and J ends lost 0 bases and 0 bases respectively, with 7 bases between them. The CDR3 is made up of 14 amino acids. Drawing the rest from reference TRBV5-1 and TRBJ2-7, the complete variable domain is KAGVTQTPRYLIKTRGQQVTLSCSPISGHRSVSWYQQTPGQGLQFLFEYFSETQRNKGNFPGRFSGRQFSNSRSEMNVSTLELGDSALYLCASSLATYSYEQYFGPGTRLTVT.